A single sample is the source of the 32 T cell receptor beta chains below, sequenced in a study of blood T cell repertoires in COVID-19. Some clones are missing from TCRdb's copy, which holds only in-frame ones; the method was immunoSEQ multiplex PCR. The repertoire holds about 110,000 clones, 69% seen once, with roughly 6.2% in the top ten. Material: peripheral blood. Every receptor here comes from an elderly man with acute or convalescent COVID-19.

V usage is TRBV18 and J usage is TRBJ2-2; 11 bases align to TRBD1. Trimming cost V 3 bases and J 6 bases; bases outside gene matches: 6. Germline loops: CDR1 KGHSH, CDR2 LQKENI. The CDR3 is 16 residues long. The CDR3, as DNA: TGTGCCAGCTCACCTCGTGGACAGGGGGCCTCCGGGGAGCTGTTTTTT. It encodes CASSPRGQGASGELFF.

The chain recombines TRBV4-3 with TRBJ2-1; 7 bases are a match to TRBD2. Germline CDR1 is LGHNA and CDR2 is YSLEER. The CDR3 spans 14 residues. V shed 0 bases, J shed 13 bases, and the junction held 9 bases outside the gene matches. As DNA, the CDR3 is TGCGCCAGCAGCCAAGATCGGGCTAGCGGTCCCCAGTTCTTC. Amino acids: CASSQDRASGPQFF.

This chain uses TRBV7-9 with TRBJ1-3; 12 bases line up with TRBD1. V was clipped by 1 base and J by 0 bases; unmatched bases: 7. CDR3 length: 19 amino acids. Germline V gene lookup returns CDR1 SEHNR and CDR2 FQNEAQ (reference sequence). The CDR3 sequence is CASSLVGTGGVSSGNTIYF. The CDR3 nucleotides are TGTGCCAGCAGCTTAGTTGGGACAGGGGGCGTCAGCTCTGGAAACACCATATATTTT.

The J gene is TRBJ2-5, the V gene TRBV12-3 or TRBV12-4; tentative D call: TRBD1 (6 bases). Trimming took 5 bases from V and 3 from J, leaving 10 bases between them. This CDR3 has 13 amino acids. CDR3 sequence (DNA): TGTGCCAGCAGTGGACAGATTAAAGAGACCCAGTACTTC. As protein: CASSGQIKETQYF.

This clone occurred a few times. The chain carries TRBV11-3 and TRBJ2-5; unclear D gene. The CDR3 loop spans 18 amino acids. Germline V gene data show CDR1 as SGHNT and CDR2 as YENEEA. V was shortened by 5 bases and J by 6 bases, with 28 bases between the two germline ends. The DNA of the CDR3 is TGTGCCAGCAGCCCCTCCTACGGTGCAGGCCGGAAAGCTAAGACCCAGTACTTC. It yields the protein CASSPSYGAGRKAKTQYF.

J is TRBJ2-1 and V is TRBV7-2; possibly TRBD2 for D (5 bases). V gave up 5 bases and J gave up 13 bases, with 21 bases separating them. This CDR3 has 14 residues. Germline values: CDR1 SGHTA, CDR2 FQGNSA. CDR3 DNA sequence: TGTGCCAGCAGCCTCGGGGTGGTTCGCGGAAACCAGTTCTTC. It yields the protein CASSLGVVRGNQFF.

The chain joins TRBV27 to TRBJ2-2, with D tentatively TRBD1 (5 bases). The CDR3 is 13 amino acids. The germline V gene encodes CDR1 MNHEY and CDR2 SMNVEV (reference sequence). V shed 5 bases and J shed 13 bases, with 17 bases lying between them. The chain's CDR3 is CASSNFMGTGLFF. The CDR3 DNA reads TGTGCCAGCAGTAATTTCATGGGCACAGGGCTGTTTTTT.

The gene calls are TRBV7-2 and TRBJ2-1; 8 positions agree with TRBD2. The germline gives CDR1 SGHTA, CDR2 FQGNSA. V was pared by 5 bases and J by 3 bases, with 6 bases of the junction left unmatched. The CDR3 loop spans 15 amino acids. CDR3 nucleotides: TGTGCCAGCAGCCCCACTAGCGGAGGCTACAATGAGCAGTTCTTC. Its protein product is CASSPTSGGYNEQFF.

The chain is built from TRBV2 and TRBJ2-7; 12 positions match TRBD2. Germline-derived CDR1 and CDR2 are SNHLY and FYNNEI. The CDR3 is 16 residues long. J was trimmed by 0 bases and V by 7 bases; bases with no gene match: 7. In DNA, the CDR3 is TGTGCCAGCAAGTGGGCTAGCGGGGGGGACTCCTACGAGCAGTACTTC. Residues: CASKWASGGDSYEQYF.

This clone was detected a few times. V and J are TRBV19 and TRBJ2-1, with D perhaps matching TRBD1 (5 bases). The germline V gene has CDR1 LNHDA and CDR2 SQIVND (reference sequence). Trimming shortened V by 3 bases and J by 10 bases, and 7 bases separated the two germline ends. This CDR3 is 11 amino acids long. CDR3 region: CASSMGLEQFF. The CDR3 coding sequence is TGTGCCAGTAGTATGGGGCTGGAGCAGTTCTTC.

CDR3 sequence (DNA): TGTGCCAGCAGCTTGACGAATGGGGGGTACGGTGAGCAGTTCTTC. It is translated as CASSLTNGGYGEQFF. The chain has TRBV7-2 and TRBJ2-1, with D maybe TRBD2 (6 bases). CDR3 size: 15 residues. Germline V gene sequence: CDR1 SGHTA, CDR2 FQGNSA. The V and J ends lost 3 bases and 9 bases respectively, with 18 bases between them. The variable domain in full, with the rest retrieved from reference TRBV7-2 and TRBJ2-1, is GAGVSQSPSNKVTEKGKDVELRCDPISGHTALYWYRQSLGQGLEFLIYFQGNSAPDKSGLPSDRFSAERTGGSVSTLTIQRTQQEDSAVYLCASSLTNGGYGEQFFGPGTRLTVL.

This sequence joins TRBV2 and TRBJ1-1, with D unclear. Germline V gene data show CDR1 as SNHLY and CDR2 as FYNNEI. The CDR3 is 14 residues long. Trimming took 4 bases from V and 3 from J, leaving 12 bases between them. In nucleotides, the CDR3 is TGTGCCAGCAGTGTAGAAGGGAGTCACACTGAAGCTTTCTTT. Protein: CASSVEGSHTEAFF.

This chain joins TRBV11-2 and TRBJ1-2; possible D gene TRBD1, 5 bases. Trimming pared 6 bases from V and 7 bases from J, leaving 12 bases between. In germline, CDR1 is SGHAT, CDR2 FQNNGV. The CDR3 extends over 12 amino acids. The CDR3 sequence: CASSLLQGGYTF. The CDR3, as DNA: TGTGCCAGCAGTCTGCTCCAGGGTGGCTACACCTTC.

CDR3 residues: CASRKRQGPLNTEAFF. In nucleotides, the CDR3 is TGTGCCAGCAGGAAAAGACAGGGGCCACTGAACACTGAAGCTTTCTTT. The J gene is TRBJ1-1, the V gene TRBV28; 8 nucleotides match TRBD1. V shed 6 bases, J shed 0 bases, and the junction held 9 bases outside the gene matches. This CDR3 comprises 16 residues. Germline V CDR1 and CDR2: MDHEN, SYDVKM.

The chain's CDR3 is CASSLSHRATSNSPLHF. In nucleotides, the CDR3 is TGTGCCAGCAGTTTATCCCACCGTGCCACAAGTAATTCACCCCTCCACTTT. V gene TRBV27 combines with J gene TRBJ1-6, with D unresolved. The germline V gene has CDR1 MNHEY and CDR2 SMNVEV (reference sequence). The length of the CDR3 is 17 residues. V was cut by 0 bases and J by 6 bases, with 15 bases left in between.

This chain joins TRBV6-5 and TRBJ1-2; 7 nucleotides align to TRBD1. The length of the CDR3 is 13 residues. V was clipped by 5 bases and J by 3 bases; unmatched bases: 3. Germline CDR1 and CDR2: MNHEY and SVGAGI. CDR3 loop: CASSQQGHYGYTF. CDR3 coding DNA: TGTGCCAGCAGTCAACAGGGGCACTATGGCTACACCTTC.

This clone was seen a handful of times. This chain connects TRBV9 to TRBJ2-1, with a possible D match to TRBD2 (6 bases). The V gene lost 2 bases and the J gene lost 9 bases, with 18 bases spanning the gap. Germline CDR1 reads SGDLS; CDR2 reads YYNGEE. The CDR3 has 15 amino acids. CDR3: CASSVSGNAGTEQFF. CDR3 bases: TGTGCCAGCAGCGTCTCCGGGAACGCGGGGACTGAGCAGTTCTTC.

This chain joins TRBV4-3 and TRBJ2-1; D ambiguous. V was shortened by 0 bases and J by 6 bases, with 12 bases between the two germline ends. Germline V gene sequence: CDR1 LGHNA, CDR2 YSLEER. The CDR3 covers 15 residues. The CDR3 nucleotides are TGCGCCAGCAGCCAAGATCGTCCTAACAGCAATGAGCAGTTCTTC. Translation: CASSQDRPNSNEQFF.

The genes are TRBV28 and TRBJ1-1; D is uncertain. From germline, CDR1 is MDHEN and CDR2 SYDVKM. V was pared by 2 bases and J by 11 bases, with 18 bases between. The CDR3 runs 14 residues. CDR3 amino acids: CASSLGPNTPGAFF. CDR3 in DNA: TGTGCCAGCAGTTTAGGGCCCAATACCCCGGGGGCTTTCTTT.

There are many counts of this clone. The chain couples TRBV4-1 to TRBJ2-7; D might be TRBD2 (5 bases). CDR1 and CDR2 (germline): MGHRA, YSYEKL. V was cut by 0 bases and J by 4 bases, with 13 bases left in between. The CDR3 has 15 residues. CDR3 in amino acids: CASSQESLGEYEQYF. The CDR3 nucleotides read TGCGCCAGCAGCCAAGAAAGTTTGGGAGAGTACGAGCAGTACTTC.

V usage is TRBV7-2 and J usage is TRBJ2-7, with D possibly being TRBD2 (7 bases). The CDR3 extends over 16 amino acids. Trimming removed 4 bases at V and 7 bases at J, with 23 bases between. In germline, CDR1 is SGHTA, CDR2 FQGNSA. CDR3: CASSSWSHTGREEQYF. CDR3 DNA sequence: TGTGCCAGCAGCTCATGGAGCCACACAGGGAGGGAAGAGCAGTACTTC.

The chain links TRBV14 to TRBJ2-7, with a possible D match to TRBD1 (5 bases). CDR1 is SGHDN, CDR2 FVKESK, per germline. Trimming pared 0 bases from V and 5 bases from J, leaving 23 bases between. The CDR3 has 18 amino acids. The CDR3 loop is CASSQDPLSQGWSDEQYF. In nucleotides, the CDR3 is TGTGCCAGCAGCCAAGACCCTCTCTCCCAGGGTTGGTCCGACGAGCAGTACTTC. Based on the CDR3 plus reference TRBV14 and TRBJ2-7, the full variable domain is EAGVTQFPSHSVIEKGQTVTLRCDPISGHDNLYWYRRVMGKEIKFLLHFVKESKQDESGMPNNRFLAERTGGTYSTLKVQPAELEDSGVYFCASSQDPLSQGWSDEQYFGPGTRLTVT.

The chain carries TRBV7-9 and TRBJ2-3; 9 positions agree with TRBD2. CDR3 length equals 15 residues. Germline values: CDR1 SEHNR, CDR2 FQNEAQ (reference sequence). Losses at the gene ends were 5 bases for V and 6 bases for J; bases not matched to a gene: 9. The CDR3 coding sequence is TGTGCCAGCAGCACCTCCAGCGGGAGGCGGGATACGCAGTATTTT. Amino acid sequence: CASSTSSGRRDTQYF.

The chain links TRBV5-1 to TRBJ1-1; D is ambiguous. The CDR3 is made up of 14 amino acids. Germline-derived CDR1 and CDR2 are SGHRS and YFSETQ. The germline V and J ends were trimmed by 3 bases and 6 bases, with 15 bases remaining between them. This CDR3 is CASSWVPGNSEAFF. DNA of the CDR3: TGCGCCAGCAGCTGGGTGCCGGGAAACTCTGAAGCTTTCTTT.

Remarks on this clone: The sample contains more than one DNA sequence encoding this CDR3. The rearrangement links TRBV6-5 to TRBJ2-7; 11 bases are a match to TRBD1. Trimming took 4 bases from V and 2 from J; bases not matched to a gene: 4. The length of the CDR3 is 15 residues. CDR1 MNHEY and CDR2 SVGAGI come from the germline V gene. The CDR3 region has the DNA TGTGCCAGCAGTTCCCGGGACAGGGGGACCTACGAGCAGTACTTC. This sequence encodes CASSSRDRGTYEQYF.

This clone came up many times. This rearrangement joins TRBV7-8 to TRBJ2-7; TRBD1 matches 11 bases. The germline V gene encodes CDR1 SGHVS and CDR2 FQNEAQ. The CDR3 sequence is 17 residues long. V shed 2 bases, J shed 2 bases, and the junction held 8 bases outside the gene matches. The CDR3 bases are TGTGCCAGCAGCTTATCGAGTGGGGGACAGGGGGCCTACGAGCAGTACTTC. Translated: CASSLSSGGQGAYEQYF.

V and J are TRBV19 and TRBJ2-2; D is perhaps TRBD2 (6 bases). Trimming cost V 4 bases and J 4 bases, with 10 bases left between them. CDR1 is LNHDA and CDR2 is SQIVND in the germline V gene (reference sequence). CDR3 length: 14 amino acids. CDR3 bases: TGTGCCAGTAGTAGACTAGAGGGCACCGGGGAGCTGTTTTTT. Its translation: CASSRLEGTGELFF.

This clone was picked up a small number of times. The chain carries TRBV6-6 and TRBJ2-7; TRBD2 is a possible D gene (5 bases). Germline V gene sequence: CDR1 MNHNY, CDR2 SVGAGI (reference sequence). V shed 5 bases and J shed 2 bases, with 13 bases lying between them. This CDR3 is built from 14 residues. The DNA of the CDR3 is TGTGCCAGCAGTCGATCAGAGGGCACCTACGAGCAGTACTTC. This codes for CASSRSEGTYEQYF.

The chain has TRBV6-2 or TRBV6-3 and TRBJ2-7, with 7 nucleotides matching TRBD2. The CDR3 extends over 14 amino acids. The J segment lost 2 bases and the V segment lost 3 bases, leaving 4 bases of the junction unmatched. Germline lookup yields CDR1 MNHEY and CDR2 SVGEGT. The CDR3 DNA follows: TGTGCCAGCAGTTATGAGCGGGGCGCCTACGAGCAGTACTTC. Encoded protein: CASSYERGAYEQYF.

The CDR3 DNA follows: TGCGCCAGCAGCGGGCCTCGGCAGGGGGCCCTCGGGGCTCGGTACGAGCAGTACTTC. Translated: CASSGPRQGALGARYEQYF. This chain uses TRBV4-1 with TRBJ2-7, with 8 bases identical to TRBD1. Germline lookup yields CDR1 MGHRA and CDR2 YSYEKL. V shed 5 bases and J 4 bases; nucleotides not matched to a gene: 22. The CDR3 contains 19 residues.

This clone has just a few counts. This chain uses TRBV7-9 with TRBJ1-2; possibly TRBD1 for D (5 bases). Germline V CDR1 and CDR2: SEHNR, FQNEAQ (reference sequence). With 4 bases removed from V and 5 bases from J, the gap between germline ends came to 14 bases. The CDR3 length is 14 residues. CDR3 DNA sequence: TGTGCCAGCAGCTCCTCGACAGTGGGGTATGGCTACACCTTC. Amino acids: CASSSSTVGYGYTF.

CDR3 DNA sequence: TGCGCCAGCAGCCAAGGGCTTTCTAGCGGGACTTACAATGAGCAGTTCTTC. Encoded protein: CASSQGLSSGTYNEQFF. The chain has TRBV4-3 and TRBJ2-1, with 9 bases aligning to TRBD2. Germline assignment: CDR1 LGHNA and CDR2 YSLEER. Trimming cost V 1 base and J 4 bases; bases outside gene matches: 8. The CDR3 length is 17 residues.